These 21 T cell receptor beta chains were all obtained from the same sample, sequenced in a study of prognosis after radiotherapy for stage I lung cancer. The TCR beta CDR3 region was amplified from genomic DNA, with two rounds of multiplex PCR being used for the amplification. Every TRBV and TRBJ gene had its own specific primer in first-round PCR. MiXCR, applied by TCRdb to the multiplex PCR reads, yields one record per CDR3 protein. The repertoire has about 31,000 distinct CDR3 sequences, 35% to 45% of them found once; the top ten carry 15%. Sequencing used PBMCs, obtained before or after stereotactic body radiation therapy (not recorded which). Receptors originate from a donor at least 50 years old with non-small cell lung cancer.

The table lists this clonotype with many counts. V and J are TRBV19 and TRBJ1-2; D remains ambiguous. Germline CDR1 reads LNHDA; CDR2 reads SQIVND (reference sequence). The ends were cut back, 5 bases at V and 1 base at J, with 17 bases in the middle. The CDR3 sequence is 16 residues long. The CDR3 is CASSDSETPVNYGYTF. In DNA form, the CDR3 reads TGTGCCAGTAGTGACTCCGAAACACCCGTTAACTATGGCTACACCTTC. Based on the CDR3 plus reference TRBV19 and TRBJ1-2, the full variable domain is DGGITQSPKYLFRKEGQNVTLSCEQNLNHDAMYWYRQDPGQGLRLIYYSQIVNDFQKGDIAEGYSVSREKKESFPLTVTSAQKNPTAFYLCASSDSETPVNYGYTFGSGTRLTVV.

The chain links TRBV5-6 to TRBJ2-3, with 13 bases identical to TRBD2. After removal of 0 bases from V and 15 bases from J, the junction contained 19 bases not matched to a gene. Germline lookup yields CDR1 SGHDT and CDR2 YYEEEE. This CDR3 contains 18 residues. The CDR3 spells CASSLELAGGPSTDTHYF. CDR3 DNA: TGTGCCAGCAGCTTGGAACTAGCGGGAGGGCCTAGCACAGATACTCATTATTTT.

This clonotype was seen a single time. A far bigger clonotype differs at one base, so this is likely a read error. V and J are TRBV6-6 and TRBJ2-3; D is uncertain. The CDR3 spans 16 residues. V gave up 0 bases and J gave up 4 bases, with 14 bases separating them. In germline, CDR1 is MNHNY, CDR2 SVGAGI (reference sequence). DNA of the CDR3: TGTGCCAGCAGTTACTCGGCTAGTGCATTTCCAGATACGCAGTATTTT. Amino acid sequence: CASSYSASAFPDTQYF.

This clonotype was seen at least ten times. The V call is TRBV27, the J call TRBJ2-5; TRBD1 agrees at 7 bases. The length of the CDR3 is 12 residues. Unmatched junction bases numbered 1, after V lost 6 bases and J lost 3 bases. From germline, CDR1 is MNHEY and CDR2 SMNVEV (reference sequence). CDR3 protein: CASRDREETQYF. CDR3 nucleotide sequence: TGTGCCAGCAGAGACAGGGAAGAGACCCAGTACTTC.

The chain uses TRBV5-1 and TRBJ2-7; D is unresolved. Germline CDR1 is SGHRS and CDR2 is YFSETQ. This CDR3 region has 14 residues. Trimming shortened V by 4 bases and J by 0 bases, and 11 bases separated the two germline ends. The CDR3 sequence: CASSLEGISYEQYF. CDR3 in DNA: TGCGCCAGCAGCCTCGAAGGAATCTCCTACGAGCAGTACTTC.

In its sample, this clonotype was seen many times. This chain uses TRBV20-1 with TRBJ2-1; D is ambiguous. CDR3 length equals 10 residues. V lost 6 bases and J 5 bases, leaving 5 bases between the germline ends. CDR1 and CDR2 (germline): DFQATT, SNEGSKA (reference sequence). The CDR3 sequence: CSARHNEQFF. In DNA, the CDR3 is TGCAGTGCCAGGCACAATGAGCAGTTCTTC.

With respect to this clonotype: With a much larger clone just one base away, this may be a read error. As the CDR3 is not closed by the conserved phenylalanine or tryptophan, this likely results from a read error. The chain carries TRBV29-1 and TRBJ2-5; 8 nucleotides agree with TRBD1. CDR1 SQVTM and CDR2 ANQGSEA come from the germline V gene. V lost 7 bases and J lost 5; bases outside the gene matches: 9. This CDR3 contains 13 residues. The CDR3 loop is CSATDRGGETQYL. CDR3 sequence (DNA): TGCAGCGCTACAGACAGGGGTGGGGAGACCCAGTACTTA.

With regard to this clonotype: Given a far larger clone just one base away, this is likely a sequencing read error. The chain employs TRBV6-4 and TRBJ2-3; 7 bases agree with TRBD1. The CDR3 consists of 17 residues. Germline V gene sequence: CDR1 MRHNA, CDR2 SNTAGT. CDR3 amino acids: CASSYSSGGAFTGTQYF. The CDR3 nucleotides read TGTGCCAGCAGTTACTCGTCAGGGGGTGCATTCACAGGTACGCAGTATTTT.

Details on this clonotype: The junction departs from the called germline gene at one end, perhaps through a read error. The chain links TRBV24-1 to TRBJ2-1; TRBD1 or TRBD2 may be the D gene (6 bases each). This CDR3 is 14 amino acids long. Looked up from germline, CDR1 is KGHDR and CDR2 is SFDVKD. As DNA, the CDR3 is TGTGCCACCAGTTATTTAGGGGGGTACAGTGAGCAGTTCTTC. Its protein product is CATSYLGGYSEQFF.

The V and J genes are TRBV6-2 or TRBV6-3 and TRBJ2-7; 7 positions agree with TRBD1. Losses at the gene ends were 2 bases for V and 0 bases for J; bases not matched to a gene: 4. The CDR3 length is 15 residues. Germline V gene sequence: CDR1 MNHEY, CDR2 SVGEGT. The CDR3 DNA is TGTGCCAGCAGTTACATCCGGGACAGCTCCTACGAGCAGTACTTC. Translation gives CASSYIRDSSYEQYF.

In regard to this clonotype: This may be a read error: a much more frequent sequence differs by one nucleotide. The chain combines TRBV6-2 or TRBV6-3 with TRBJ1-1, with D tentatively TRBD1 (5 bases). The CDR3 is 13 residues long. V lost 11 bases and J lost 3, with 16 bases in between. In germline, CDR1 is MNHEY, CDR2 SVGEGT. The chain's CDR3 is CAGNGGGYTEAFF. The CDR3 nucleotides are TGTGCCGGCAACGGTGGGGGGTACACTGAAGCTTTCTTT.

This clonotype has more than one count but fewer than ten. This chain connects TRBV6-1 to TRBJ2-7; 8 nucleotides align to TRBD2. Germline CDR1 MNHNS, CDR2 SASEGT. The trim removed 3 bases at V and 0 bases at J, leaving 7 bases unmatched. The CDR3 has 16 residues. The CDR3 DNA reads TGTGCCAGCAGTGACCGAGCGGGAGCGGACTCCTACGAGCAGTACTTC. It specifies CASSDRAGADSYEQYF.

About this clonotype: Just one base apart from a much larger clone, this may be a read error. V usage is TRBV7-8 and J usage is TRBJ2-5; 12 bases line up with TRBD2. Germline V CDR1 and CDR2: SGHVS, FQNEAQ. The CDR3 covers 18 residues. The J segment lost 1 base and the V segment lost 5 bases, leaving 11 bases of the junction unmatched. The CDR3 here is CASSKGLAGWPAQETQYF. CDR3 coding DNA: TGTGCCAGCAGCAAAGGACTAGCGGGATGGCCGGCCCAAGAGACCCAGTACTTC.

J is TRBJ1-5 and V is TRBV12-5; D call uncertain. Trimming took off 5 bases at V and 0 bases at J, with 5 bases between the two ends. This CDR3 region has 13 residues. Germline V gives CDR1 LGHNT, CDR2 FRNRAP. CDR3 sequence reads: CASGEGSNQPQHF. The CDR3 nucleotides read TGTGCTAGTGGTGAGGGTAGCAATCAGCCCCAGCATTTT. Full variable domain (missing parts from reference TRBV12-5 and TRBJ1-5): DARVTQTPRHKVTEMGQEVTMRCQPILGHNTVFWYRQTMMQGLELLAYFRNRAPLDDSGMPKDRFSAEMPDATLATLKIQPSEPRDSAVYFCASGEGSNQPQHFGDGTRLSIL.

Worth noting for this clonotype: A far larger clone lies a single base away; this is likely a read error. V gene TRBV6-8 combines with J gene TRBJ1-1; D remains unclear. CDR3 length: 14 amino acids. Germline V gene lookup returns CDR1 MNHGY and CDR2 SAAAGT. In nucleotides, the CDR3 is TGTGCCAGCAGCTTGACCCCCTTGGCAACTGAAGATTTCTTT. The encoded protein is CASSLTPLATEDFF.

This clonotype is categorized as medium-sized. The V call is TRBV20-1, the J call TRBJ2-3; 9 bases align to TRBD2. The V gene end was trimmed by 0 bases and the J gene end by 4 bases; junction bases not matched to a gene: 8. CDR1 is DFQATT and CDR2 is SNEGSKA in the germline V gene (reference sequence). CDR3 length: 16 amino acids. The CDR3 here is CSAREVAGDFPDTQYF. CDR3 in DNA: TGCAGTGCTAGAGAAGTAGCGGGGGATTTCCCAGATACGCAGTATTTT.

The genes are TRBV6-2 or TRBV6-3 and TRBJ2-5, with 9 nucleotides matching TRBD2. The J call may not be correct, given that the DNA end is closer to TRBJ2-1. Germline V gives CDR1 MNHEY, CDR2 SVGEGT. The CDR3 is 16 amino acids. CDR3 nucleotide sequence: TGTGCCAGCAGTTACTCACGGGTAGCGGGAGTCAATGAGCAGTTCTTC. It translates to CASSYSRVAGVNEQFF.

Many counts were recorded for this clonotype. The CDR3 protein is CATSRGGTEAFF. In nucleotides, the CDR3 is TGTGCCACCAGCAGAGGTGGCACTGAAGCTTTCTTT. The V call is TRBV15, the J call TRBJ1-1, with D unclear. V lost 1 base, J lost 4 bases, and 4 bases lay in between. This CDR3 has 12 residues. The V gene's germline CDR1 is LNHNV and CDR2 YYDKDF (reference sequence).

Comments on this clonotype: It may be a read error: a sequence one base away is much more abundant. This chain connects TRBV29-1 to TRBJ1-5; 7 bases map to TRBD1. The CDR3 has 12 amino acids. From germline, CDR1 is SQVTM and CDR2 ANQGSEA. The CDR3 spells CSGKTGNQHQHF. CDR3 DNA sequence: TGCAGCGGGAAGACAGGGAATCAGCACCAGCATTTT.

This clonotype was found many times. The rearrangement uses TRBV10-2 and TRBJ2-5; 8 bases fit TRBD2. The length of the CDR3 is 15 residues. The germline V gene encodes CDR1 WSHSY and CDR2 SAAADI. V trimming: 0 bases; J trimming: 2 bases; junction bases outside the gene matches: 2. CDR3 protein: CASSESGGGQETQYF. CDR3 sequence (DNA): TGCGCCAGCAGTGAGTCCGGGGGGGGGCAAGAGACCCAGTACTTC.

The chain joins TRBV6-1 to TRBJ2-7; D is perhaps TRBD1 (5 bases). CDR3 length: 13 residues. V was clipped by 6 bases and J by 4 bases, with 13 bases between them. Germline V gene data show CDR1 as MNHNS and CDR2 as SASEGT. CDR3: CASRTTKGYEQYF. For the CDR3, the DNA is TGTGCCAGCAGAACCACAAAGGGGTACGAGCAGTACTTC.